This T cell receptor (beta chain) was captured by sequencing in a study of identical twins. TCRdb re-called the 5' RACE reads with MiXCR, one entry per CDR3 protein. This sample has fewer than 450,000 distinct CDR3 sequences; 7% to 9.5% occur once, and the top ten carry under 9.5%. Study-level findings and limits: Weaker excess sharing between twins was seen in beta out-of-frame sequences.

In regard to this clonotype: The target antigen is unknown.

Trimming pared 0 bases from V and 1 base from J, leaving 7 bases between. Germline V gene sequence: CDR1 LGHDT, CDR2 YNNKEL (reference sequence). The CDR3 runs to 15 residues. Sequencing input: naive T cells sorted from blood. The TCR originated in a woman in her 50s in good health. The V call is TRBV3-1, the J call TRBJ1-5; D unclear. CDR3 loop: CASSQDSASNQPQHF. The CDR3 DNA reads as TGTGCCAGCAGCCAAGATTCAGCAAGCAATCAGCCCCAGCATTTT.